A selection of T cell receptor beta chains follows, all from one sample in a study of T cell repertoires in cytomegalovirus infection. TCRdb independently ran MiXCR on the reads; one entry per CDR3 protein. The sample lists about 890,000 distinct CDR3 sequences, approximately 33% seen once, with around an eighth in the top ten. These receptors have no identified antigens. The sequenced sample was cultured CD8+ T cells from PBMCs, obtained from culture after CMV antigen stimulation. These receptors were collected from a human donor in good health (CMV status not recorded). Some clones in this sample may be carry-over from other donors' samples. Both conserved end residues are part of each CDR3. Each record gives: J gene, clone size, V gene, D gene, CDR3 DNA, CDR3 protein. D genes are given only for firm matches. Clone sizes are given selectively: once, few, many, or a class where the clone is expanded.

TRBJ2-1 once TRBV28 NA TGTGCCAGCAGATCCGCGGGCTCCTACAATGAGCAGTTCTTC CASRSAGSYNEQFF
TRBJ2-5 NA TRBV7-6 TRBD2 TGTGCCAGCAGCTTAGCCTACCGGGGGGGGGAGACCCAGTACTTC CASSLAYRGGETQYF
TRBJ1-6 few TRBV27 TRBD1 TGTGCCAGCAGTCCCGGGACAGGGGTGTCACCCCTCCACTTT CASSPGTGVSPLHF
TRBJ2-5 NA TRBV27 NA TGTGCCAGCAGTTTCGACAGCAGAGAGACCCAGTACTTC CASSFDSRETQYF
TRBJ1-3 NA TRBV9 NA TGTGCCAGCAGCATAGACCCCACCGGGTCTGGAAACACCATATATTTT CASSIDPTGSGNTIYF
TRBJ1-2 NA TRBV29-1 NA TGCAGCGTTGAAGAACCTGATACCTATGGCTACACCTTC CSVEEPDTYGYTF
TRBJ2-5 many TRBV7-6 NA TGTGCCAGCAGCTATGCAGAGACCCAGTACTTC CASSYAETQYF
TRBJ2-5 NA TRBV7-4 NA TGTGCCAGCAGCCAGATTGTAGGGGGAGAGACCCAGTACTTC CASSQIVGGETQYF
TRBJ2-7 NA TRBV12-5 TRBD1 TGTGCTAGTGGTCCCGGACAGGAGAGCTCCTACGAGCAGTACTTC CASGPGQESSYEQYF
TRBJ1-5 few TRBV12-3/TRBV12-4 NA TGTGCCAGCCGGCGATCGGGGACAAAAAGGCCCCAGCATTTT CASRRSGTKRPQHF
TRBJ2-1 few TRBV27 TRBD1 TGTGCCAGCAGTACCCTAGAGGGGGACAGTGAGCAGTTCTTC CASSTLEGDSEQFF
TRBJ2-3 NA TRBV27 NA TGTGCCAGCAGCCTGACTGCTGACACAGATACGCAGTATTTT CASSLTADTDTQYF
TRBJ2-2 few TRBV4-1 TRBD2 TGCGCCAGCAGCCAAGGGCTTGGGGGGGCCGGGGAGCTGTTTTTT CASSQGLGGAGELFF
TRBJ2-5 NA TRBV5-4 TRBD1 TGTGCCAGCAGCACTACGGGACAGGTGAAGGAGACCCAGTACTTC CASSTTGQVKETQYF
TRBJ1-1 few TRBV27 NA TGTGCCAGCGGGCGAGGACAGATTCTAAACACTGAAGCTTTCTTT CASGRGQILNTEAFF
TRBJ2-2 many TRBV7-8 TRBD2 TGTGCCAGCAACATTGCGGGGGACCGGGGCGGGGAGCTGTTTTTT CASNIAGDRGGELFF
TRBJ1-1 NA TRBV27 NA TGTGCCAGCAGTTTATCGGGGAGGCCCAACACTGAAGCTTTCTTT CASSLSGRPNTEAFF
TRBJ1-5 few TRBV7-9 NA TGTGCCAGCAGCTTACTAGCGGGCAATCAGCCCCAGCATTTT CASSLLAGNQPQHF
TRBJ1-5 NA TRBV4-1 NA TGCGCCAGCAGCGGCCTCAGGGGACCGGTTCAGCCCCAGCATTTT CASSGLRGPVQPQHF
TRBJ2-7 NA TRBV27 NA TGTGCCAGCAGTTCCGGACTTCACGAGCAGTACTTC CASSSGLHEQYF
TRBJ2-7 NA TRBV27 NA TGTGCCAGCAGTTTATTAACGGCCGTCTACGAGCAGTACTTC CASSLLTAVYEQYF
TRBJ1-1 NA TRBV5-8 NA TGTGCCAGCAGCTTGCAGTTGGACACCTTGAACACTGAAGCTTTCTTT CASSLQLDTLNTEAFF
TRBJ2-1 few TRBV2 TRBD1 TGTGCCAGCCCTGGACAGGGGGCGGACGAGCAGTTCTTC CASPGQGADEQFF
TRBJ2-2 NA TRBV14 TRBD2 TGTGCCAGCAGCCAAGATCCCCAGCGGGGACACACCGGGGAGCTGTTTTTT CASSQDPQRGHTGELFF
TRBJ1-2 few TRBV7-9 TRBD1 TGTGCCAGCAGCTTACCCCAGGGGGTGTTGAATGGCTACACCTTC CASSLPQGVLNGYTF
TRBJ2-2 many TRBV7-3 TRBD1 TGTGCCAGCAGCCCCAGCGCCGGGACAGGCGTAAACACCGGGGAGCTGTTTTTT CASSPSAGTGVNTGELFF
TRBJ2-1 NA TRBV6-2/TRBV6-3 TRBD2 TGTGCCAGCAGAGGACTAGCGCGCTACAATGAGCAGTTCTTC CASRGLARYNEQFF
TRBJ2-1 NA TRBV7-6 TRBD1 TGTGCCAGCAGCTTCGACAGGGGAAAAGACAATGAGCAGTTCTTC CASSFDRGKDNEQFF
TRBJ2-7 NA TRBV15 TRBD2 TGTGCCACCAGCAGAGATTGGGGAGGGGCGACCTACGAGCAGTACTTC CATSRDWGGATYEQYF
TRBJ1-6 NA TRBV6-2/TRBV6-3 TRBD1 TGTGCCAGCAGTTATCCACAGGGGAGCTCCTATAATTCACCCCTCCACTTT CASSYPQGSSYNSPLHF
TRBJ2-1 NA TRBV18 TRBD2 TGTGCCAGCTCACTCGCGGGGGGGTCCGGTGAGCAGTTCTTC CASSLAGGSGEQFF
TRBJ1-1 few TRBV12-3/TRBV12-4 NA TGTGCCAGCAGCCCCCGGGTGGGCGCCACTGAAGCTTTCTTT CASSPRVGATEAFF
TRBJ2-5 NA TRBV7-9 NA TGTGCCAGCAGCCCTCGCGAGAGGGCGGAGACCCAGTACTTC CASSPRERAETQYF
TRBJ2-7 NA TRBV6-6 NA TGTGCCAGCGGACCAGCGGCGACCGGCGAGCAGTACTTC CASGPAATGEQYF
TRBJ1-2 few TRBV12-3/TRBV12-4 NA TGTGCCAGCAGGGCGGACAGCGTTTATAACTATGGCTACACCTTC CASRADSVYNYGYTF
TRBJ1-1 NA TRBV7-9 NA TGTGCCAGCAGCTTAGGGGGGAAGGGAGTTTACACTGAAGCTTTCTTT CASSLGGKGVYTEAFF
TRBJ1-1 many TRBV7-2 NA TGTGCCAGCAGAACGGCAGGGGTGGGGAGGAACACTGAAGCTTTCTTT CASRTAGVGRNTEAFF
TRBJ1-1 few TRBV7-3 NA TGTGCCAGCAGCTTAGATGATACGTGGGGAACTGAAGCTTTCTTT CASSLDDTWGTEAFF
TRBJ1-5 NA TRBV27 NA TGTGCCAGCAAGGGGTTGGGGAGGGGGCAGCCCCAGCATTTT CASKGLGRGQPQHF
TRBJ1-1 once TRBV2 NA TGTGCCAGCACAGGGGCGCGTACTGAAGCTTTCTTT CASTGARTEAFF
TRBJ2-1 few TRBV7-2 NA TGTGCCAGCAGCCATTATGGCCCCTACAATGAGCAGTTCTTC CASSHYGPYNEQFF
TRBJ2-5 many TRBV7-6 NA TGTGCCAGCATTTCGGGGCCAATCCAAGAGACCCAGTACTTC CASISGPIQETQYF
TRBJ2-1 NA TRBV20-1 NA TGCAGTGTAGAATTAAGGGGGGTTAGGGAGCAGTTCTTC CSVELRGVREQFF
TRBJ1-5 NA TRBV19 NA TGTGCCAGTAGTATAAAAGGCGGACAGCCCCAGCATTTT CASSIKGGQPQHF
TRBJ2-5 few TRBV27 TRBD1 TGTGCCAGCAGTTGGACAGGGGGAGAGACCCAGTACTTC CASSWTGGETQYF
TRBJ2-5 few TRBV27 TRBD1 TGTGCCAGCAGTCCCGGGACAGGGAATCGAGAGACCCAGTACTTC CASSPGTGNRETQYF
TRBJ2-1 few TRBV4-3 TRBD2 TGCGCCAGCAGCCAAGCCCTTCCGGGACTAGCGTGGAATGAGCAGTTCTTC CASSQALPGLAWNEQFF
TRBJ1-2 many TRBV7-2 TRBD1 TGTGCCAGCAGCTTATTTCAGGGGGCGAACTATGGCTACACCTTC CASSLFQGANYGYTF
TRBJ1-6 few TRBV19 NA TGTGCCAGTAGTAAGACCCCATGGGGCAGCCCGGGGTCACCCCTCCACTTT CASSKTPWGSPGSPLHF
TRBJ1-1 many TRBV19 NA TGTGCCAGCAGCATCGGACCCGGGAACACTGAAGCTTTCTTT CASSIGPGNTEAFF
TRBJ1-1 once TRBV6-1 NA TGTGCCAGCAGTCAGACAGCAATGAGCACTGAAGCTTTCTTT CASSQTAMSTEAFF